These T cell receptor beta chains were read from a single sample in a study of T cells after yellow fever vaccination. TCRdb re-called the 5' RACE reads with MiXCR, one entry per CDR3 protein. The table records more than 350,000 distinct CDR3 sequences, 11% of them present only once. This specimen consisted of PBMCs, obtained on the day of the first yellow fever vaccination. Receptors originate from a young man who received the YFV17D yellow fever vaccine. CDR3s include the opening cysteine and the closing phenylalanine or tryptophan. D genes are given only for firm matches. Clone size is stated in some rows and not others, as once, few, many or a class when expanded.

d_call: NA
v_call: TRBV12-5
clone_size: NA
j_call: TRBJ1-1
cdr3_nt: TGTGCTAGTGGTTTGGTAGGGGCTCGGGCTGAAGCTTTCTTT
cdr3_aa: CASGLVGARAEAFF

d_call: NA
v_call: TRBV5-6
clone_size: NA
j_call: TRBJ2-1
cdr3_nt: TGTGCCAGCAGCTTGCGGCGGGGGCCTCAGCAGTTCTTC
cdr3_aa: CASSLRRGPQQFF

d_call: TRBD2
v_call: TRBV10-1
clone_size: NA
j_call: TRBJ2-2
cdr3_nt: TGCGCCAGCAGCATGACTAGCGGGGGGTCCGGGGAGCTGTTTTTT
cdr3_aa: CASSMTSGGSGELFF

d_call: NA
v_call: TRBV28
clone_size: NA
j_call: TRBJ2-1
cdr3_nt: TGTGCCAGCAGTTTCGGGAGTTTCGTTGAGCAGTTCTTC
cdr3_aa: CASSFGSFVEQFF

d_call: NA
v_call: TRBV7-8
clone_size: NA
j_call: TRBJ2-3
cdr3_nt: TGTGCCAGCAGCTTCCTGCCAGATACGCAGTATTTT
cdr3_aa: CASSFLPDTQYF

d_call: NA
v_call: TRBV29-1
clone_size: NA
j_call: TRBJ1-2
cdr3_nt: TGCAGCGTTGAAGATCAGGGAGAGGATGGCTACACCTTC
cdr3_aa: CSVEDQGEDGYTF

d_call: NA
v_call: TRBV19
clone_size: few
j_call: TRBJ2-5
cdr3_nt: TGTGCCAGTAACCGACGGGGGGAGACCCAGTACTTC
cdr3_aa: CASNRRGETQYF

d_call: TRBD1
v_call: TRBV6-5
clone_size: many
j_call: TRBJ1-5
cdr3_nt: TGTGCCAGCAGTTACACGGGACAGGGAGATCAGCCCCAGCATTTT
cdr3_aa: CASSYTGQGDQPQHF

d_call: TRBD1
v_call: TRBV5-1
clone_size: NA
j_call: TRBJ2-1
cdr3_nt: TGCGCCAGCAGCTCAGCCGGGACAGGGGCCTACAATGAGCAGTTCTTC
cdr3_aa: CASSSAGTGAYNEQFF

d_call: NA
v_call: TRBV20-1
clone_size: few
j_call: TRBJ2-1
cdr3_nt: TGCAGTGCTAGAGAGAGGGGGTTCAGGGACAATGAGCAGTTCTTC
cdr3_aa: CSARERGFRDNEQFF

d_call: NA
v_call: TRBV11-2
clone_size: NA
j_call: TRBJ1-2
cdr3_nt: TGTGCCAGCAGCTTCGCCAGCTATGGCTACACCTTC
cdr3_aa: CASSFASYGYTF

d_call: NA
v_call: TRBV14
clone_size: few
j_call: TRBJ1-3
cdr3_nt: TGTGCCAGCAGCCAAGAATATACGATAGCTTATGGAAACACCATATATTTT
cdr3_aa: CASSQEYTIAYGNTIYF

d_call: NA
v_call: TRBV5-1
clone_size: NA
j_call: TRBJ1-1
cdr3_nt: TGCGCCAGCAGCGGAGGGGTTTCGGTCCGGACTGAAGCTTTCTTT
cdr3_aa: CASSGGVSVRTEAFF

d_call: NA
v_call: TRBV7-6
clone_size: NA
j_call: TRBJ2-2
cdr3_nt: TGTGCCAGCAGCTTAGAAACCGGTTTGTTCCTTACCGGTAACACCGGGGAGCTGTTTTTT
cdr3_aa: CASSLETGLFLTGNTGELFF

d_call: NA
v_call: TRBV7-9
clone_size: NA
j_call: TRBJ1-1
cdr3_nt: TGTGCCAGCAGCGCCTCAGGACTGAACACTGAAGCTTTCTTT
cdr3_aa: CASSASGLNTEAFF

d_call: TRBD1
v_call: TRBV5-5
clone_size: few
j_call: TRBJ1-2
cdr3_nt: TGTGCCAGCAGCCCATGGACAGGGGATAGATATGGCTACACCTTC
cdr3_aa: CASSPWTGDRYGYTF

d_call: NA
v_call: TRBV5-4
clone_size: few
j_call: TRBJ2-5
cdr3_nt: TGTGCCAGCACGACCGAGGGGGTGGCAGAGACCCAGTACTTC
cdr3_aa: CASTTEGVAETQYF

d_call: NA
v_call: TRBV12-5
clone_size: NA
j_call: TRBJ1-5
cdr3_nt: TGTGCTAGTGGTTTATACATAAATCAGCCCCAGCATTTT
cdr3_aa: CASGLYINQPQHF

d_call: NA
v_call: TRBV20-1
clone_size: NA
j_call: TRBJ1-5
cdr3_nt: TGCAGTGCTTTCCGACAGATTAGCAATCAGCCCCAGCATTTT
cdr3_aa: CSAFRQISNQPQHF

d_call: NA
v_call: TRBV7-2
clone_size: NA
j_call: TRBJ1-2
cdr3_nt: TGTGCCAGCACCAGAGTTGGATCTAACTATGGCTACACCTTC
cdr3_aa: CASTRVGSNYGYTF

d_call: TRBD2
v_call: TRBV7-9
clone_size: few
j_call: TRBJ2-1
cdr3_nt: TGTGCCAGTGCCCCCTTAGCGGGGGGGTACAATGAGCAGTTCTTC
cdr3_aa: CASAPLAGGYNEQFF

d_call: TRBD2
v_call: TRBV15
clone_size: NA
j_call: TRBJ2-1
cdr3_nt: TGTGCCACCAGCAGATCAGGGGCGGGGGGATATGAGCAGTTCTTC
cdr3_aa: CATSRSGAGGYEQFF

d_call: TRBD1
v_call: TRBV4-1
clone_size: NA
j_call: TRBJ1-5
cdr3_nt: TGCGCCAGCAGCCCATCCTGGACAGGGAATCAGCCCCAGCATTTT
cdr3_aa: CASSPSWTGNQPQHF

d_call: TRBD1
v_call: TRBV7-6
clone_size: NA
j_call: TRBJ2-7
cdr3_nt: TGTGCCAGCAGCGCGACAGGGTATGGAGACGAGCAGTACTTC
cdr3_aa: CASSATGYGDEQYF

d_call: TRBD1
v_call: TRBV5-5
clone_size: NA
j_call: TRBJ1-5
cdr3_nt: TGTGCCAGGAGCCCTGGGGGACAGGAGGATCAGCCCCAGCATTTT
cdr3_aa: CARSPGGQEDQPQHF

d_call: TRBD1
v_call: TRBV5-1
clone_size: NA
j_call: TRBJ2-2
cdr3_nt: TGCGCCAGCAGCCCCGGGACAGGGTCAAACGGGGAGCTGTTTTTT
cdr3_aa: CASSPGTGSNGELFF

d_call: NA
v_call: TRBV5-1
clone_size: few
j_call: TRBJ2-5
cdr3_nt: TGCGCCAGCGGCGGGGGCGCCCAAGAGACCCAGTACTTC
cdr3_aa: CASGGGAQETQYF

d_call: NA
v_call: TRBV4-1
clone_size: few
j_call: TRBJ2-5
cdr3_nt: TGCGCCAGCAGCCAAGATTGGTCGGTTCAAGAGACCCAGTACTTC
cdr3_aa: CASSQDWSVQETQYF

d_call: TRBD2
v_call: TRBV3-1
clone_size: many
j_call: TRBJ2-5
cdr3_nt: TGTGCCAGCAGCCAAGACCATCCAGCGGGGGGGGTGGAGACCCAGTACTTC
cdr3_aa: CASSQDHPAGGVETQYF

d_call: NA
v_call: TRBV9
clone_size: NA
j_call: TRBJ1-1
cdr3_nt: TGTGCCAGCAGCTTTTGGAGGGATACTGAAGCTTTCTTT
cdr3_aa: CASSFWRDTEAFF

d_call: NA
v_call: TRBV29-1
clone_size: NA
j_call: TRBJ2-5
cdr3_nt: TGCAGCGTTGAGGGGACTGAAGAGACCCAGTACTTC
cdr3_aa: CSVEGTEETQYF

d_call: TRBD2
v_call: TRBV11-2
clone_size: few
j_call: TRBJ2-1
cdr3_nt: TGTGCCAGCAGCCAATGGGATAGCGGGGGGTATACATACAATGAGCAGTTCTTC
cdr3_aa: CASSQWDSGGYTYNEQFF

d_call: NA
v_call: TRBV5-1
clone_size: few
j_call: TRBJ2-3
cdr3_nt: TGCGCCAGCAGCTTGGAACTACCCTTCACAGATACGCAGTATTTT
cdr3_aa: CASSLELPFTDTQYF

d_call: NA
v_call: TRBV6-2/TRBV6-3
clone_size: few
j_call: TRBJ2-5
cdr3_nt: TGTGCCAGCAGTCCAATCGACAGCTACGTCGGACAAGAGACCCAGTACTTC
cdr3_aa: CASSPIDSYVGQETQYF

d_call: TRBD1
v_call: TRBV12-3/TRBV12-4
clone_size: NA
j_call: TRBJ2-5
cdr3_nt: TGTGCCAGCAGTTCGACAGGGTCCAGGTATGGGACCCAGTACTTC
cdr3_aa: CASSSTGSRYGTQYF

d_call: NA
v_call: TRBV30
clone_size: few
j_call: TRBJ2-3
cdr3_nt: TGTGCCTGGAATTTAGGGGGGGCTAGGGATACGCAGTATTTT
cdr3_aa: CAWNLGGARDTQYF

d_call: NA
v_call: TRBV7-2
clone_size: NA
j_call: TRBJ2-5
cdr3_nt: TGTGCCAGCAGCTTAGCTGGTCTTCAAGAGACCCAGTACTTC
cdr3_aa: CASSLAGLQETQYF

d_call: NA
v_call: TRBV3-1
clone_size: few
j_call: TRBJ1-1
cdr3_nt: TGTGCCAGCAGCCAAGAAGGGGGTTGGACTGAAGCTTTCTTT
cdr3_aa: CASSQEGGWTEAFF

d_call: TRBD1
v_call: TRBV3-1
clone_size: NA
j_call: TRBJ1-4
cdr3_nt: TGTGCCAGCAGCCCAGGGACAGGGAAATCAAGGCCTCAAAAACTGTTTTTT
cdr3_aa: CASSPGTGKSRPQKLFF

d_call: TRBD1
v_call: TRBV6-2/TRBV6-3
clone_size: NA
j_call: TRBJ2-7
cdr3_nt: TGTGCCAGCAGTGTCAGGGGGTCCACCTCCTACGAGCAGTACTTC
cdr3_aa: CASSVRGSTSYEQYF

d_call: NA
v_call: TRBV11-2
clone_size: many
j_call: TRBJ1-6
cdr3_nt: TGTGCCAGCAGTTCAAGGGGGGGACCTTCACCCCTCCACTTT
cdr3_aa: CASSSRGGPSPLHF

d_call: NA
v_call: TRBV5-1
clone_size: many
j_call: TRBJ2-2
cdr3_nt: TGCGCCAGCAGCTTGGCTAGCGCCGGGGAGCTGTTTTTT
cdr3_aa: CASSLASAGELFF

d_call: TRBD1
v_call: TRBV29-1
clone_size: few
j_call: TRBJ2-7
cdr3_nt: TGCAGCGTTACCACAGGGGGGCGGGGAGGCTCCTACGAGCAGTACTTC
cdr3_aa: CSVTTGGRGGSYEQYF

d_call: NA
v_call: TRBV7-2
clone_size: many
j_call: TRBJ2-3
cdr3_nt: TGTGCCAGCAGCTTAAGGACTAGCACAGATACGCAGTATTTT
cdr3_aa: CASSLRTSTDTQYF

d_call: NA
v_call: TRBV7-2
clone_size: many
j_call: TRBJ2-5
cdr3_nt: TGTGCCAGCAGCTTAGCTCACCGAGAGACCCAGTACTTC
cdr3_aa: CASSLAHRETQYF

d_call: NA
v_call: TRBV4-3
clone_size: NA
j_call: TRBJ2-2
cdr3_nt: TGCGCCAGCAGCCAAGGTGGCTACCCCACCGGGGAGCTGTTTTTT
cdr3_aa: CASSQGGYPTGELFF

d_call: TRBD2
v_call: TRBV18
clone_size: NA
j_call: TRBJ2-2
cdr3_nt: TGTGCCAGCTCATTCGGACTAGCGGGATTAAACACCGGGGAGCTGTTTTTT
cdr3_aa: CASSFGLAGLNTGELFF

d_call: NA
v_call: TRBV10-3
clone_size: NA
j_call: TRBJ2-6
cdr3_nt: TGTGCCACCAGACTTGCTCCTGGGGCCAACGTCCTGACTTTC
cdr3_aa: CATRLAPGANVLTF

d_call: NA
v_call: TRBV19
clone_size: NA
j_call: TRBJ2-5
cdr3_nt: TGTGCCAGTAGTATAAAACAGGGTGGCGAGACCCAGTACTTC
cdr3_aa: CASSIKQGGETQYF